Listed here are 12 T cell receptor beta chains from one sample, sequenced in a study of T cells after yellow fever vaccination. Each CDR3 protein is one row after TCRdb ran MiXCR on the 5' RACE reads. This table holds a few hundred thousand distinct CDR3 sequences, about 7.8% found once. The sequences come from PBMCs, collected roughly 47 days after the first yellow fever vaccination. Receptors originate from a man aged 18-30 years who received the YFV17D yellow fever vaccine.

This clonotype was picked up a small number of times. The chain combines TRBV11-2 with TRBJ2-5, with 8 bases identical to TRBD1. V shed 4 bases and J 7 bases; nucleotides not matched to a gene: 14. Germline CDR1 and CDR2: SGHAT and FQNNGV. The CDR3 totals 16 residues. DNA of the CDR3: TGTGCCAGCAGCTCCTATGGGACAGGCGCCTTAAGGACCCAGTACTTC. As protein: CASSSYGTGALRTQYF. Using reference TRBV11-2 and TRBJ2-5 for the parts outside the CDR3, the full variable domain is EAGVAQSPRYKIIEKRQSVAFWCNPISGHATLYWYQQILGQGPKLLIQFQNNGVVDDSQLPKDRFSAERLKGVDSTLKIQPAKLEDSAVYLCASSSYGTGALRTQYFGPGTRLLVL.

This sequence joins TRBV6-2 or TRBV6-3 and TRBJ2-2, with TRBD1 as a possible D gene (5 bases). This CDR3 is 15 amino acids long. The germline CDR1 and CDR2 sequences are MNHEY and SVGEGT. Trimming shortened V by 5 bases and J by 0 bases, and 10 bases separated the two germline ends. The CDR3 loop reads CASSRQHANTGELFF. The CDR3 nucleotides read TGTGCCAGCAGTAGACAGCACGCGAACACCGGGGAGCTGTTTTTT.

The rearrangement joins TRBV18 to TRBJ1-2; TRBD1 is a possible D gene (5 bases). V was trimmed by 5 bases and J by 6 bases, leaving 10 bases between them. This CDR3 has 12 residues. Per germline, CDR1 KGHSH and CDR2 LQKENI. CDR3 coding DNA: TGTGCCAGCTCAGGCAGGGATGATGGCTACACCTTC. Translated, it gives CASSGRDDGYTF. The full variable domain, rest sourced from reference TRBV18 and TRBJ1-2, is NAGVMQNPRHLVRRRGQEARLRCSPMKGHSHVYWYRQLPEEGLKFMVYLQKENIIDESGMPKERFSAEFPKEGPSILRIQQVVRGDSAAYFCASSGRDDGYTFGSGTRLTVV.

The gene calls are TRBV12-3 or TRBV12-4 and TRBJ2-3; 10 nucleotides align to TRBD2. There are 16 residues in the CDR3. The junction had 8 bases not matched to a gene; V was cut back by 2 bases and J by 6 bases. Written as DNA, the CDR3 is TGTGCCAGCAGTTTAAGGGGACTAGCGCGGGCGGATACGCAGTATTTT. It is translated as CASSLRGLARADTQYF.

The chain couples TRBV7-2 to TRBJ2-1; 14 nucleotides agree with TRBD2. V lost 3 bases and J lost 6; bases outside the gene matches: 7. This CDR3 has 17 amino acids. CDR1 is SGHTA, CDR2 FQGNSA, per germline. CDR3 region: CASSFFPGTSGGNEQFF. CDR3 coding DNA: TGTGCCAGCAGCTTCTTCCCCGGGACTAGCGGGGGCAATGAGCAGTTCTTC.

This chain joins TRBV18 and TRBJ2-3; TRBD1 matches at 7 bases. The CDR3 contains 15 residues. Germline V gene lookup returns CDR1 KGHSH and CDR2 LQKENI. Trimming at V came to 0 bases and at J to 0 bases, leaving 0 bases not matched to a gene. The CDR3 spells CASSPPGQSTDTQYF. CDR3 nucleotide sequence: TGTGCCAGCTCACCACCGGGACAGAGCACAGATACGCAGTATTTT.

The rearrangement links TRBV10-3 to TRBJ1-3, with D possibly being TRBD1 (6 bases). V lost 6 bases and J lost 2, with 11 bases in between. Germline CDR1 and CDR2: ENHRY and SYGVKD. The CDR3 runs 14 residues. The CDR3 region is CAIRAGETGNTIYF. The CDR3 coding sequence is TGTGCCATCAGGGCAGGGGAAACTGGAAACACCATATATTTT.

This chain joins TRBV11-2 and TRBJ2-7; D not resolved. V gave up 2 bases and J gave up 3 bases, with 11 bases separating them. The CDR3 covers 14 residues. Germline lookup yields CDR1 SGHAT and CDR2 FQNNGV. The CDR3 here is CASSLRAPDYEQYF. In DNA, the CDR3 is TGTGCCAGCAGCTTAAGGGCCCCGGACTACGAGCAGTACTTC.

This clonotype has only a few counts. The gene calls are TRBV3-1 and TRBJ2-1; 9 nucleotides agree with TRBD2. This CDR3 is 18 amino acids long. The V segment lost 0 bases and the J segment 9 bases; nucleotides outside the gene matches: 15. Germline values: CDR1 LGHDT, CDR2 YNNKEL (reference sequence). The CDR3 here is CASSQDIAGEFNWREQFF. For the CDR3, the DNA is TGTGCCAGCAGCCAAGACATAGCGGGGGAGTTTAATTGGCGTGAGCAGTTCTTC.

In its sample, this clonotype was seen a few times. V usage is TRBV29-1 and J usage is TRBJ2-1, with D perhaps TRBD2 (6 bases). The CDR3 runs 14 residues. Germline CDR1 and CDR2: SQVTM and ANQGSEA. V dropped 7 bases and J dropped 4 bases, with 17 bases sitting between them. The chain's CDR3 is CSGKTSNPYNEQFF. In nucleotides, the CDR3 is TGCAGCGGTAAAACTAGCAACCCTTACAATGAGCAGTTCTTC.

This clonotype appeared a single time. The chain is built from TRBV20-1 and TRBJ2-1, with 9 bases fitting TRBD1. In germline, CDR1 is DFQATT, CDR2 SNEGSKA (reference sequence). The CDR3 has 16 residues. With V trimmed by 3 bases and J by 8 bases, 14 bases remained unmatched. The CDR3 sequence is CSASRDRVFPGDEQFF. As DNA, the CDR3 is TGCAGTGCTAGCCGGGACAGGGTATTCCCAGGCGATGAGCAGTTCTTC.

This clonotype has a handful of counts. The chain links TRBV4-2 to TRBJ2-5; D unclear. Trimming shortened V by 1 base and J by 3 bases, and 9 bases separated the two germline ends. The CDR3 covers 14 residues. CDR1 is LGHNA and CDR2 is YNFKEQ in the germline V gene. The CDR3 DNA follows: TGTGCCAGCAGCCAAGGACAAGACAAAGAGACCCAGTACTTC. It codes for CASSQGQDKETQYF.